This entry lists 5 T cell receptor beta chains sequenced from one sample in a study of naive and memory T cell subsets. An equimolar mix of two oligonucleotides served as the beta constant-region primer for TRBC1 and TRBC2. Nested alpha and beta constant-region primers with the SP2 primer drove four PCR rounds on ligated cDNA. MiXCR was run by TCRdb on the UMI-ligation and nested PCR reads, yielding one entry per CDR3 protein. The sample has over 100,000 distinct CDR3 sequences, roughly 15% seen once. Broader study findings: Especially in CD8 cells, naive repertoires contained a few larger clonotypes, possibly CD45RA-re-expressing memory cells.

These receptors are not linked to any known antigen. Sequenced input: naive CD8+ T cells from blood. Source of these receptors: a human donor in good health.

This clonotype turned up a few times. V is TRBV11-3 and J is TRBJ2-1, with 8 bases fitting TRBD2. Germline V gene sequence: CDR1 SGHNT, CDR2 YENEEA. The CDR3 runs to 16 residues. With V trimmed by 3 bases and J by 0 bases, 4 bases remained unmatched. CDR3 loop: CASSFRSGGSYNEQFF. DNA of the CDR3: TGTGCCAGCAGCTTTCGCAGCGGGGGCTCCTACAATGAGCAGTTCTTC.

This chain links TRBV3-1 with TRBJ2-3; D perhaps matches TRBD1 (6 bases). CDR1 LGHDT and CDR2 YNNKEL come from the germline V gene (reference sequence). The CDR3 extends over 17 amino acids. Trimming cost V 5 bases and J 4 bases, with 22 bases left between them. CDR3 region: CASSSTFSGDFSDTQYF. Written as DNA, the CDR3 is TGTGCCAGCAGCTCAACGTTCTCAGGGGATTTTTCAGATACGCAGTATTTT.

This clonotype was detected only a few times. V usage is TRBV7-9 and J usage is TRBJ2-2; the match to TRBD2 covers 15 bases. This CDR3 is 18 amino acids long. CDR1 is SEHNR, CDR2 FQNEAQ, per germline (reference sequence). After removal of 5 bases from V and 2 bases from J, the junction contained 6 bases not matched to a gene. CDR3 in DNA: TGTGCCAGCAGCCTTGGGACTAGCGGGAGGTTCAACACCGGGGAGCTGTTTTTT. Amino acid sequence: CASSLGTSGRFNTGELFF.

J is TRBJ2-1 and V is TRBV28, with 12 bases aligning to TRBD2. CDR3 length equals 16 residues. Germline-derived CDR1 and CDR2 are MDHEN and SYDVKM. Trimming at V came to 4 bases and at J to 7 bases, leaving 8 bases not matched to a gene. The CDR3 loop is CASSSSTSGGINEQFF. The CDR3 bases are TGTGCCAGCAGTTCCTCGACTAGCGGGGGCATAAATGAGCAGTTCTTC.

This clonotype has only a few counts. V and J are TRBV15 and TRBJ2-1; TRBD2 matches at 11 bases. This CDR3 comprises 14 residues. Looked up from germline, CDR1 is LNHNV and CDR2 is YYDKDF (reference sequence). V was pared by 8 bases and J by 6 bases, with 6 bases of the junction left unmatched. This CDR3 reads CATAGTSGLNEQFF. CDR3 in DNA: TGTGCCACCGCCGGGACTAGCGGTCTCAATGAGCAGTTCTTC.